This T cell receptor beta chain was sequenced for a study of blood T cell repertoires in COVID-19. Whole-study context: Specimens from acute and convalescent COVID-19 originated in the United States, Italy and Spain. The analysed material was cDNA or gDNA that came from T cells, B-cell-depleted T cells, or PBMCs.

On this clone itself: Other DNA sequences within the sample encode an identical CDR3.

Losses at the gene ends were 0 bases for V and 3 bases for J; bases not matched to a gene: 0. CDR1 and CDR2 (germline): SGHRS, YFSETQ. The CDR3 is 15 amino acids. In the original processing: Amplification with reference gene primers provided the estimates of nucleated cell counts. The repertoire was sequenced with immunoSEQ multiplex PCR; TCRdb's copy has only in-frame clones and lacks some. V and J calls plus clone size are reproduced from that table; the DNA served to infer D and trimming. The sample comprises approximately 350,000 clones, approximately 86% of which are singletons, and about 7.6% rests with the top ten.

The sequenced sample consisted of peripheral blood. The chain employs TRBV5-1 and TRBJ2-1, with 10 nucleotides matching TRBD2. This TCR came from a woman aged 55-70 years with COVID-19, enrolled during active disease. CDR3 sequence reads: CASSLGTSGYNEQFF. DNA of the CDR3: TGCGCCAGCAGCTTGGGGACTAGCGGCTACAATGAGCAGTTCTTC.